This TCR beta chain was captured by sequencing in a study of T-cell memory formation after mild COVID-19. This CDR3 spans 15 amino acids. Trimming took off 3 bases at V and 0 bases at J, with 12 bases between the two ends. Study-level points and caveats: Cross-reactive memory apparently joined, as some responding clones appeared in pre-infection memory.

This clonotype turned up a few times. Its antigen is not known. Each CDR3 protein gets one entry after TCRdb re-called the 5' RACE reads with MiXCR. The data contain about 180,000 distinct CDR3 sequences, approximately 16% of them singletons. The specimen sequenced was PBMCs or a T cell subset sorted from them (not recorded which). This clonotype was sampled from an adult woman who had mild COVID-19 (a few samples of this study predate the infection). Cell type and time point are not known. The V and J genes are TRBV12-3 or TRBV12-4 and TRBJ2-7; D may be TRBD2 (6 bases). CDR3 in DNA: TGTGCCAGCAGTTTGGGACTGATGAGCTCCTACGAGCAGTACTTC. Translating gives CASSLGLMSSYEQYF.